Listed below are T cell receptor beta chains from one sample, sequenced in a study of blood T cell repertoires in COVID-19. The table came from immunoSEQ multiplex PCR; TCRdb's copy has only in-frame clones and leaves some out. The profile shows a few hundred thousand clones, 80% to 90% of them singletons. Sequencing was done on a sample of PBMCs or T cells enriched from blood (not recorded which). These receptors came from a woman between 25 and 40 years old who had recovered from COVID-19. Both conserved end residues are part of each CDR3. A D gene is named only where the DNA matches it firmly. Clone size is not always given. Where it is, it says once, few, many or a class for expanded clones.

V gene	J gene	clone size	D gene	CDR3 protein	CDR3 DNA
TRBV2	TRBJ2-7	.	TRBD1	CASIPPGTGAREQYF	TGTGCCAGCATCCCCCCCGGGACAGGGGCGAGGGAGCAGTACTTC
TRBV7-3	TRBJ2-3	.	TRBD2	CASSPSGTSTDTQYF	TGTGCCAGCAGCCCAAGCGGGACTAGCACAGATACGCAGTATTTT
TRBV5-5	TRBJ2-7	few	TRBD1	CASSLAGTVSYEQYF	TGTGCCAGCAGCTTGGCCGGGACAGTCTCCTACGAGCAGTACTTC
TRBV10-1	TRBJ2-3	.	TRBD2	CAQHIGTSFSDTQYF	TGCGCACAGCATATCGGGACTAGTTTTTCAGATACGCAGTATTTT
TRBV30	TRBJ2-2	.	.	CAWKRQSNTGELFF	TGTGCCTGGAAGCGACAGTCGAACACCGGGGAGCTGTTTTTT
TRBV5-1	TRBJ1-2	few	TRBD1	CASSPGTASANYGYTF	TGCGCCAGCAGCCCCGGGACAGCTAGCGCTAACTATGGCTACACCTTC
TRBV9	TRBJ2-2	.	.	CATSEAPNTGELFF	TGTGCCACCTCGGAGGCACCGAACACCGGGGAGCTGTTTTTT
TRBV5-1	TRBJ1-2	.	TRBD1	CASSLAGTGEGYTF	TGCGCCAGCAGCTTGGCGGGGACAGGGGAAGGCTACACCTTC
TRBV24-1	TRBJ2-1	.	.	CATRDTDSYNEQFF	TGTGCCACCAGAGACACGGACTCCTACAATGAGCAGTTCTTC
TRBV27	TRBJ1-2	.	TRBD1	CASREDRVNYGYTF	TGTGCCAGCAGAGAGGACAGGGTTAACTATGGCTACACCTTC
TRBV3-1/TRBV3-2	TRBJ1-1	.	.	CASSPGSLPEAFF	TGTGCCAGCAGCCCCGGGTCCCTGCCTGAAGCTTTCTTT
TRBV9	TRBJ2-5	.	TRBD1	CASSQNQGAPLETQYF	TGTGCCAGCAGCCAAAATCAGGGGGCGCCCCTGGAGACCCAGTACTTC
TRBV19	TRBJ1-3	.	.	CASQGAGAGNTIYF	TGTGCCTCACAAGGAGCAGGGGCTGGAAACACCATATATTTT
TRBV5-4	TRBJ2-7	.	.	CASSWEGQSYEQYF	TGTGCCAGCAGCTGGGAAGGACAGTCCTACGAGCAGTACTTC
TRBV4-1	TRBJ1-4	.	.	CASSQVVVEGLEEKLFF	TGCGCCAGCAGCCAAGTGGTCGTGGAGGGTCTAGAGGAAAAACTGTTTTTT
TRBV24-1	TRBJ1-2	.	TRBD1	CATSDRDRGYGYTF	TGTGCCACCAGTGACCGTGACAGGGGTTATGGCTACACCTTC
TRBV28	TRBJ1-2	.	.	CASSLGNRVSNYGYTF	TGTGCCAGCAGTTTAGGAAACAGGGTCTCTAACTATGGCTACACCTTC
TRBV24-1	TRBJ1-1	.	.	CATSDPGRNEAFF	TGTGCCACCAGTGATCCGGGAAGAAATGAAGCTTTCTTT